The entry below gives a single T cell receptor (beta chain) sequence along with its context. The antigen is unknown. The data stem from a study of shared clonotypes between healthy human individuals. Points from the study as a whole: Few donors limited the genetic and exposure-history diversity represented.

This table comes from immunoSEQ multiplex PCR, and its TCRdb copy is limited to in-frame clones, with some not included. The sample lists roughly 1.4 million clones, approximately 98.5% occurring once. Trimming stripped 5 bases from V and 1 base from J, with 18 bases between. The CDR3 is made up of 16 amino acids. The germline CDR1 and CDR2 sequences are MNHEY and SMNVEV (reference sequence). The chain carries TRBV27 and TRBJ2-7, with D maybe TRBD1 (5 bases). This receptor was identified in a man aged 25-40 years in good health. The sequenced sample was naive CD4+ T cells sorted from blood. The subset was: CD45RA+ positively selected. Here the CDR3 reads CASSTYPRQISYEQYF. CDR3 DNA: TGTGCCAGCAGTACGTACCCGCGACAGATTTCCTACGAGCAGTACTTC.